The rows below give T cell receptor beta chains drawn from one sample of a study of shared clonotypes between healthy human individuals. The repertoire was sequenced with immunoSEQ multiplex PCR; TCRdb's copy has only in-frame clones and lacks some. The table lists approximately 1.5 million clones, around 98.5% of them singletons. The specimen was naive CD4+ T cells sorted from blood. Every receptor here comes from a man under 40 in good health. Both conserved end residues are trimmed from each CDR3.

v_call	j_call	cdr3_aa
TRBV5-1	TRBJ2-3	ASSLGADTQY
TRBV19	TRBJ2-1	ASSFRVVSYNEQF
TRBV5-1	TRBJ2-5	ASRPGTSGKYQETQY
TRBV11-2	TRBJ2-3	ASSTDRGGTDTQY
TRBV2	TRBJ1-2	ASSPGGLQGWEGYT
TRBV11-3	TRBJ1-4	ASSPRGPEREKLF
TRBV28	TRBJ1-3	ASTRQTLPSGNTIY
TRBV9	TRBJ1-4	ASSVAGRGTEKLF
TRBV10-1	TRBJ2-3	ASSESKLGGVTDTQY
TRBV9	TRBJ2-1	ASSVSSGGYNEQF
TRBV5-1	TRBJ1-1	ASSLLVGQGGMNTEAF
TRBV7-2	TRBJ2-2	ASSLSLPNTGELF
TRBV5-4	TRBJ2-1	ASSLVYSEQF
TRBV6-5	TRBJ2-7	ASSRGVPTYEQY
TRBV7-2	TRBJ2-1	ASSSLGEQF
TRBV6-5	TRBJ2-6	ASSYGGPGANVLT
TRBV28	TRBJ2-2	ASSLGQGRTGELF
TRBV7-3	TRBJ2-3	ASGQGLTGLVDTQY
TRBV14	TRBJ1-2	ASSQGVNYGYT
TRBV18	TRBJ2-4	ASSPRDSKNIQY
TRBV1	TRBJ2-1	TSSQQGEQF
TRBV7-5	TRBJ2-3	VRSFGPQGKRTQY
TRBV29-1	TRBJ2-5	SVTGGGETQY
TRBV4-2	TRBJ1-2	ASSQENLPRDGYT
TRBV4-1	TRBJ2-5	ASSRVWGSSETQY
TRBV5-4	TRBJ2-7	ASSKTGYEQY
TRBV14	TRBJ2-6	ASSQDRVPSGANVLT
TRBV13	TRBJ2-1	ASSRGSTNEQF
TRBV28	TRBJ1-4	ASSSPAGDAGEKLF
TRBV7-9	TRBJ1-2	ASSSSGDWYGYT
TRBV5-4	TRBJ2-7	ASSSQTSGRWNEQY